This TCR beta chain was observed in a study of CD8 T cells in ankylosing spondylitis. Germline CDR1 and CDR2: LGHNA and YSLEER. V was shortened by 0 bases and J by 11 bases, with 13 bases between the two germline ends. CDR3 length: 13 residues. MiXCR was run by TCRdb on the 5' RACE reads, yielding one entry per CDR3 protein. In the table there are around 770,000 distinct CDR3 sequences, roughly 10% of which are singletons. This clonotype was recorded a few times. Its target is unknown. General study results and limits: Within ankylosing spondylitis blood, a TCR beta motif made up of eight or nine highly homologous variants appeared to be characteristic. Matched ankylosing spondylitis synovial fluid reportedly showed significant enrichment of disease-linked clones.

This chain joins TRBV4-3 and TRBJ2-5; TRBD1 is a possible D gene (6 bases). The sequencing sample was made of blood, either unsorted or a sorted T cell fraction (not recorded which). The receptor was isolated from a male donor with ankylosing spondylitis. The CDR3 loop reads CASSQDEGVRQYF. CDR3 coding DNA: TGCGCCAGCAGCCAAGATGAGGGGGTCAGACAGTACTTC.